The 23 T cell receptor beta chains reported below all come from one sample, sequenced in a study of T-cell reconstitution after alpha-beta-depleted transplantation in children. The library targeted TCRbeta and was prepared with unique molecular identifiers. TCRdb reprocessed the PCR reads with MiXCR, giving one entry per CDR3 protein. The sample consists of just under 150,000 distinct CDR3 sequences, roughly 9% of them appearing once. This material consisted of PBMCs, mostly from graft donor cells, taken 180 days after TCRalphabeta/CD19-depleted stem cell transplant. The receptor set was obtained from a female patient aged 2 to 10 who had a stem cell transplant for congenital amegakaryocytic thrombocytopenia, so the T cells may come from the graft donor.

In its sample, this clonotype was seen many times. The gene calls are TRBV2 and TRBJ1-2; 7 nucleotides agree with TRBD1. CDR3 size: 15 residues. Losses at the gene ends were 7 bases for V and 1 base for J; bases not matched to a gene: 9. Looked up from germline, CDR1 is SNHLY and CDR2 is FYNNEI. The CDR3 DNA is TGTGCCAGCAATAAAGGGGACAGTGTTAACTATGGCTACACCTTC. Protein product: CASNKGDSVNYGYTF.

There are many counts of this clonotype. This rearrangement joins TRBV29-1 to TRBJ2-4; TRBD1 aligns across 11 bases. Per the germline V gene, CDR1 is SQVTM and CDR2 is ANQGSEA. The ends lost 5 bases at V and 6 bases at J; junction bases unmatched: 3. CDR3 length: 13 amino acids. As DNA, the CDR3 is TGCAGCGTTCAGGACAGGGGGCGAAACATTCAGTACTTC. Amino acids: CSVQDRGRNIQYF.

This clonotype was detected a few times. The rearrangement links TRBV20-1 to TRBJ1-2, with 7 bases matching TRBD1. Unmatched junction bases numbered 14, after V lost 6 bases and J lost 4 bases. CDR3 length: 15 residues. The germline V gene encodes CDR1 DFQATT and CDR2 SNEGSKA (reference sequence). The CDR3 DNA follows: TGCAGTGCACTCGGACAGGCTGGCGGTGTCTATGGCTACACCTTC. Amino acid sequence: CSALGQAGGVYGYTF.

This sequence joins TRBV29-1 and TRBJ1-1, with D tentatively TRBD1 (6 bases). Germline values: CDR1 SQVTM, CDR2 ANQGSEA. V was clipped by 7 bases and J by 2 bases, with 14 bases between them. This CDR3 has 13 residues. The CDR3 sequence: CSGGGRDNTEAFF. CDR3 DNA: TGCAGCGGGGGGGGCAGGGACAACACTGAAGCTTTCTTT.

This rearrangement joins TRBV6-1 to TRBJ2-2; 7 bases fit TRBD2. With V trimmed by 10 bases and J by 5 bases, 10 bases remained unmatched. This CDR3 contains 14 residues. The V gene's germline CDR1 is MNHNS and CDR2 SASEGT. The DNA of the CDR3 is TGTGCCACCAAAGCGGGGTGGGCGACCGGGGAGCTGTTTTTT. This encodes CATKAGWATGELFF.

The CDR3 coding sequence is TGTGCCAGCAGTTTCTCACTAGCGGGCTTAACCTACGAGCAGTACTTC. Translating gives CASSFSLAGLTYEQYF. The chain recombines TRBV28 with TRBJ2-7; the match to TRBD2 covers 9 bases. There are 16 residues in the CDR3. The V and J ends lost 3 bases and 2 bases, in that order; junction bases with no gene match: 8. Germline lookup yields CDR1 MDHEN and CDR2 SYDVKM.

This clonotype has at least ten counts. The chain combines TRBV20-1 with TRBJ2-7, with 12 nucleotides matching TRBD2. The junction had 12 bases not matched to a gene; V was cut back by 6 bases and J by 3 bases. The CDR3 consists of 16 residues. Germline values: CDR1 DFQATT, CDR2 SNEGSKA (reference sequence). CDR3 sequence: CSAKDLGLAGFYEQYF. The CDR3, as DNA: TGCAGTGCGAAAGACCTAGGACTAGCGGGATTCTACGAGCAGTACTTC.

The CDR3 DNA follows: TGCGCCAGCAGCTCCGGACAGGGGGAAGGTCTGAGAAAGACCCAGTACTTC. The encoded protein is CASSSGQGEGLRKTQYF. The chain carries TRBV5-1 and TRBJ2-5; 10 bases are shared with TRBD1. The CDR3 sequence is 17 residues long. V shed 3 bases and J 6 bases; nucleotides not matched to a gene: 14. The germline CDR1 and CDR2 sequences are SGHRS and YFSETQ.

This clonotype has a handful of counts. The chain is built from TRBV20-1 and TRBJ1-1, with D possibly matching TRBD1 (6 bases). V lost 0 bases and J 1 base, leaving 15 bases between the germline ends. The CDR3 consists of 16 residues. CDR1 DFQATT and CDR2 SNEGSKA come from the germline V gene (reference sequence). CDR3 sequence: CSARDPQGPKNTEAFF. CDR3 in DNA: TGCAGTGCTAGAGATCCTCAGGGGCCGAAGAACACTGAAGCTTTCTTT.

V is TRBV7-2 and J is TRBJ2-3; D is unresolved. CDR3 size: 14 residues. Germline lookup yields CDR1 SGHTA and CDR2 FQGNSA. Trimming removed 5 bases at V and 6 bases at J, with 15 bases between. DNA of the CDR3: TGTGCCAGCAGCGCCCTAAGTGGGCAGGATACGCAGTATTTT. This sequence encodes CASSALSGQDTQYF.

A few counts support this clonotype. The genes are TRBV5-4 and TRBJ2-1; 8 nucleotides agree with TRBD2. Germline loops: CDR1 SGHNT, CDR2 YYREEE (reference sequence). The CDR3 totals 16 residues. V lost 6 bases, J lost 4 bases, and 12 bases stayed unmatched. Here the CDR3 reads CASKGREGGGYNEQFF. In DNA form, the CDR3 reads TGTGCCAGCAAAGGCCGGGAGGGGGGCGGATACAATGAGCAGTTCTTC.

This clonotype was recorded a few times. V is TRBV11-2 and J is TRBJ2-6; the match to TRBD1 covers 8 bases. There are 20 residues in the CDR3. Per the germline V gene, CDR1 is SGHAT and CDR2 is FQNNGV. Unmatched junction bases numbered 12, after V lost 2 bases and J lost 0 bases. Here the CDR3 DNA reads TGTGCCAGCAGCTTAAAGTATTATGCAGGGGGCGCCTCTGGGGCCAACGTCCTGACTTTC. It is translated as CASSLKYYAGGASGANVLTF. The full variable domain, its missing parts supplied by reference TRBV11-2 and TRBJ2-6, is EAGVAQSPRYKIIEKRQSVAFWCNPISGHATLYWYQQILGQGPKLLIQFQNNGVVDDSQLPKDRFSAERLKGVDSTLKIQPAKLEDSAVYLCASSLKYYAGGASGANVLTFGAGSRLTVL.

This clonotype appeared many times. This sequence joins TRBV20-1 and TRBJ2-1; TRBD2 matches at 8 bases. Germline V gene data show CDR1 as DFQATT and CDR2 as SNEGSKA (reference sequence). This CDR3 spans 13 amino acids. The V segment lost 3 bases and the J segment 9 bases; nucleotides outside the gene matches: 7. This CDR3 is CSARRLAIGEQFF. In nucleotides, the CDR3 is TGCAGTGCTAGGCGACTAGCGATTGGTGAGCAGTTCTTC.

This clonotype is labeled medium-sized (0.01 to 0.1%). The chain combines TRBV20-1 with TRBJ1-1, with TRBD1 matching 7 bases. Germline V gene data show CDR1 as DFQATT and CDR2 as SNEGSKA (reference sequence). V gave up 6 bases and J gave up 11 bases; unmatched junction bases: 15. The CDR3 runs to 13 residues. CDR3 sequence reads: CSAQTNRGALAFF. DNA of the CDR3: TGCAGTGCCCAGACCAACAGGGGCGCCTTGGCTTTCTTT.

In the case of this clonotype: No DNA is shown, since the ends of the CDR3 on it are uncertain; the CDR3 is the one TCRdb lists. The chain's CDR3 is CASSLFFFGAGETQYF. The rearrangement joins TRBV5-1 to TRBJ2-5; the table's D gene call, TRBD1, was not cross checked with the DNA. Both ends counted, the CDR3 spans 16 residues. Germline V lookup: CDR1 SGHRS, CDR2 YFSETQ.

This clonotype has ten or more counts. J is TRBJ2-7 and V is TRBV5-1; D gene unclear. Germline CDR1 SGHRS, CDR2 YFSETQ. There are 12 residues in the CDR3. Between the trimmed V and J ends, which lost 4 bases and 10 bases, there was a span of 15 bases. This chain's CDR3 is CASSLDSREQYF. The CDR3 nucleotides read TGCGCCAGCAGCCTGGATTCTCGCGAACAGTACTTC.

This clonotype has a single count. The chain combines TRBV25-1 with TRBJ2-3, with D possibly TRBD2 on 5 matching bases. The germline V gene has CDR1 MGHDK and CDR2 SYGVNS. The V end was cut by 3 bases, the J end by 2 bases, with 15 bases between. The CDR3 is made up of 16 amino acids. Here the CDR3 DNA reads TGTGCCAGCAGTGATTTGACTACCGGGAACACAGATACGCAGTATTTT. Translating gives CASSDLTTGNTDTQYF.

The chain is built from TRBV5-5 and TRBJ2-3; the D is unclear. The CDR3 runs 16 residues. Per germline, CDR1 SGHKS and CDR2 YYEKEE (reference sequence). V lost 0 bases to trimming and J lost 2 bases, with 13 bases between them. DNA of the CDR3: TGTGCCAGCAGCTTGGCTCCGGATTTAATCACAGATACGCAGTATTTT. Its protein is CASSLAPDLITDTQYF.

This clonotype was detected only a few times. The chain uses TRBV20-1 and TRBJ1-2; a possible D gene is TRBD1 (6 bases). V lost 0 bases and J lost 6, with 11 bases in between. This CDR3 has 13 residues. Germline CDR1 and CDR2: DFQATT and SNEGSKA (reference sequence). CDR3: CSARDTGADGYTF. CDR3 in DNA: TGCAGTGCTAGAGATACGGGGGCGGATGGCTACACCTTC.

This clonotype was counted ten times or more. The genes are TRBV3-1 and TRBJ2-1; 12 nucleotides agree with TRBD2. The ends lost 1 base at V and 7 bases at J; junction bases unmatched: 2. Germline V gives CDR1 LGHDT, CDR2 YNNKEL (reference sequence). The CDR3 spans 15 residues. CDR3 loop: CASSQVLAGGNEQFF. In DNA, the CDR3 is TGTGCCAGCAGCCAAGTCCTAGCGGGAGGGAATGAGCAGTTCTTC.

This clonotype showed up just a few times. The CDR3: CSANPGEGGNTIYF. Here the CDR3 DNA reads TGCAGTGCTAACCCAGGGGAAGGTGGAAACACCATATATTTT. The chain links TRBV20-1 to TRBJ1-3, with D tentatively TRBD1 (6 bases). With 4 bases removed from V and 3 bases from J, the gap between germline ends came to 13 bases. The germline CDR1 and CDR2 sequences are DFQATT and SNEGSKA (reference sequence). The CDR3 length is 14 residues.

In its sample, this clonotype was seen many times. V is TRBV20-1 and J is TRBJ2-3, with D possibly being TRBD1 (5 bases). The CDR3 has 14 residues. Deletions cut 1 base from V and 4 bases from J, with 12 bases between. The germline V gene encodes CDR1 DFQATT and CDR2 SNEGSKA (reference sequence). For the CDR3, the DNA is TGCAGTGCTAGAGCTTACAGGTCCCCAGATACGCAGTATTTT. Its translation: CSARAYRSPDTQYF.

The V gene is TRBV30, the J gene TRBJ2-7; TRBD2 agrees at 13 bases. The CDR3 has 14 amino acids. CDR1 GTSNPN and CDR2 SVGIG come from the germline V gene (reference sequence). J gave up 5 bases and V 0 bases, and 1 base lay outside the gene matches. Here the CDR3 DNA reads TGTGCCTGGAGTGTAGGACTAGCGGGGGACGAGCAGTACTTC. Translating gives CAWSVGLAGDEQYF.